This is a list of T cell receptor beta chains from one sample in a study of CD8+CD57+ T cells in acquired aplastic anemia. MiXCR, run by TCRdb on the reads, gives a single entry per CDR3 protein. The sample yields hundreds of thousands of distinct CDR3 sequences, 65% to 75% seen once. Source material: sorted CD4+, CD8+, or CD8+CD57+ T cells (not recorded which) from PBMCs. The source is a human donor in good health, serving as a control. CDR3s include the opening cysteine and the closing phenylalanine or tryptophan. Fields, in order: clone size, V gene, J gene, D gene, CDR3 protein, CDR3 DNA. A D gene is named only where the DNA matches it firmly. The size entry is marked missing in some rows and otherwise reads once, few, many or a size class.

-	TRBV6-5	TRBJ1-1	-	CASREGCTEAFF	TGTGCCAGCAGAGAGGGGTGCACTGAAGCTTTCTTT
many	TRBV5-1	TRBJ2-1	-	CASSLVPRFRGNNEQFF	TGCGCCAGCAGCTTGGTTCCCCGCTTTAGGGGAAACAATGAGCAGTTCTTC
-	TRBV20-1	TRBJ2-7	-	CSAKLAYEQYF	TGCAGTGCGAAGTTGGCTTACGAGCAGTACTTC
-	TRBV15	TRBJ2-1	-	CDTSRDGSSYNEQFF	TGTGACACCAGCAGGGACGGTAGCTCCTACAATGAGCAGTTCTTC
many	TRBV9	TRBJ2-3	-	CASSPPNADTQYF	TGTGCCAGCAGCCCACCGAATGCAGATACGCAGTATTTT
-	TRBV10-3	TRBJ1-6	-	CAISDRRGRSPQQF	TGTGCCATCAGTGACCGCCGGGGTAGGTCACCCCAGCAGTTT
many	TRBV19	TRBJ1-1	-	CASSITGNTEAFF	TGTGCCAGTAGTATTACAGGGAACACTGAAGCTTTCTTT
-	TRBV29-1	TRBJ1-2	-	CSVVLSGANYGYTF	TGCAGCGTTGTGTTGTCAGGGGCTAACTATGGCTACACCTTC
-	TRBV7-3	TRBJ1-6	-	CASKAESGLLYF	TGTGCCAGCAAGGCAGAGAGTGGCTTGCTCTACTTT
many	TRBV29-1	TRBJ2-7	-	CSVGPTGQREQYF	TGCAGCGTTGGACCGACGGGGCAGAGGGAGCAGTACTTC
-	TRBV12-3/TRBV12-4	TRBJ2-7	-	CASSLGRGIYEQYF	TGCGCCAGCAGTTTGGGCAGGGGCATTTACGAGCAGTACTTC
-	TRBV5-1	TRBJ1-1	TRBD1	CASRQTGGGRNTEAFF	TGTGCCAGTCGTCAAACAGGGGGCGGGAGGAACACTGAAGCTTTCTTT
-	TRBV2	TRBJ1-1	-	CASSPSDDNIPQLF	TGTGCCAGCAGCCCATCCGACGATAACATCCCCCAGCTCTTT
-	TRBV10-3	TRBJ1-1	TRBD1	CAIGTGPHADPFF	TGTGCCATCGGGACAGGCCCCCACGCTGACCCTTTCTTT
-	TRBV10-3	TRBJ2-5	-	CAISEFTGSHKQYF	TGTGCCATCAGTGAGTTCACCGGGAGCCACAAGCAGTACTTC
-	TRBV2	TRBJ2-1	-	CASSVGWGTYNEQFF	TGTGCCAGCAGTGTGGGCTGGGGGACCTACAATGAGCAGTTCTTC
-	TRBV10-3	TRBJ2-7	-	CASSQGANTPYEQYF	TGTGCCAGCAGTCAGGGCGCCAATACTCCCTACGAGCAGTACTTC
-	TRBV11-2	TRBJ2-7	TRBD1	CASSSRDRLKLNTYEQYF	TGTGCCAGCAGCTCACGGGACAGGTTGAAGCTTAATACCTACGAGCAGTACTTC
-	TRBV7-2	TRBJ1-5	-	CASSEVLQINQPQHF	TGTGCCAGCAGCGAAGTGCTGCAGATCAATCAGCCCCAGCATTTT
many	TRBV20-1	TRBJ2-3	-	CSAPRGGASFTDTQYF	TGCAGTGCTCCTAGAGGGGGGGCTTCTTTCACAGATACGCAGTATTTT
-	TRBV5-6	TRBJ2-1	TRBD2	CASSRGGSYNEQFF	TGTGCCAGCTCCCGCGGGGGGTCCTACAATGAGCAGTTCTTC
-	TRBV7-8	TRBJ2-7	-	CASSSRAGPVYEQYF	TGTGCCAGCAGCTCTCGAGCAGGGCCGGTTTATGAGCAATACTTC
many	TRBV7-8	TRBJ1-2	-	CASSPRTGDGYTF	TGTGCCAGCAGCCCGAGGACTGGGGATGGCTACACCTTC
-	TRBV7-6	TRBJ1-5	-	CASSLDADHPQHF	TGTGCCAGCAGCTTAGACGCGGATCATCCCCAGCACTTT